The next 13 T cell receptor beta chains were all read from a single sample in a study of T cell responses to AZD1222 COVID-19 vaccine. Produced via immunoSEQ multiplex PCR; TCRdb's table is partial and in-frame only. The data show 100,000 to 150,000 clones, with around 90% seen just once and more than 5.5% held by the top ten. The source material was peripheral blood, sampled on day 0 of AZD1222 vaccination. The receptors here all came from an adult in good health.

The DNA of the CDR3 is TGTGCCTGGAGGAGGCAGCAGAACACTGAAGCTTTCTTT. Encoded protein: CAWRRQQNTEAFF. The chain carries TRBV30 and TRBJ1-1; D gene ambiguous. The length of the CDR3 is 13 residues. The V gene's germline CDR1 is GTSNPN and CDR2 SVGIG (reference sequence). Deletions cut 3 bases from V and 1 base from J, with 9 bases between.

The genes are TRBV5-1 and TRBJ2-7; possibly TRBD1 for D (6 bases). The CDR3 totals 15 residues. V was pared by 4 bases and J by 0 bases, with 14 bases between. Germline V gives CDR1 SGHRS, CDR2 YFSETQ. The CDR3 region is CASSVEQGSSYEQYF. The CDR3 DNA sequence: TGCGCCAGCAGCGTGGAACAGGGCTCCTCCTACGAGCAGTACTTC.

The V and J genes are TRBV5-1 and TRBJ2-5; D unresolved. V was trimmed by 0 bases and J by 5 bases, leaving 8 bases between them. CDR1 is SGHRS, CDR2 YFSETQ, per germline. The CDR3 is 13 residues long. The CDR3 coding sequence is TGCGCCAGCAGCTTGGGATCGCGGGAGACCCAGTACTTC. Encoded protein: CASSLGSRETQYF.

This chain links TRBV10-2 with TRBJ1-1, with 7 bases lining up with TRBD1. Per germline, CDR1 WSHSY and CDR2 SAAADI. V lost 3 bases and J lost 4; bases outside the gene matches: 2. The CDR3 sequence is 13 residues long. The CDR3 here is CASSEEGATEAFF. The CDR3 DNA follows: TGCGCCAGCAGTGAAGAGGGGGCCACTGAAGCTTTCTTT.

This chain joins TRBV5-1 and TRBJ1-3; D unresolved. The CDR3 totals 15 residues. Trimming shortened V by 0 bases and J by 0 bases, and 7 bases separated the two germline ends. The V gene's germline CDR1 is SGHRS and CDR2 YFSETQ. The CDR3 nucleotides are TGCGCCAGCAGCTTGGAGGGATTCTCTGGAAACACCATATATTTT. Amino acids: CASSLEGFSGNTIYF. The whole variable domain, filled in from reference TRBV5-1 and TRBJ1-3, reads KAGVTQTPRYLIKTRGQQVTLSCSPISGHRSVSWYQQTPGQGLQFLFEYFSETQRNKGNFPGRFSGRQFSNSRSEMNVSTLELGDSALYLCASSLEGFSGNTIYFGEGSWLTVV.

V and J are TRBV28 and TRBJ1-5; TRBD1 matches 7 bases. The V segment lost 4 bases and the J segment 7 bases; nucleotides outside the gene matches: 10. Germline loops: CDR1 MDHEN, CDR2 SYDVKM. CDR3 length: 15 residues. The CDR3 DNA is TGTGCCAGCAGTTCCGGCAAGGGGGCATGGCAGCCCCAGCATTTT. It is translated as CASSSGKGAWQPQHF. The full variable domain, its missing parts supplied by reference TRBV28 and TRBJ1-5, is DVKVTQSSRYLVKRTGEKVFLECVQDMDHENMFWYRQDPGLGLRLIYFSYDVKMKEKGDIPEGYSVSREKKERFSLILESASTNQTSMYLCASSSGKGAWQPQHFGDGTRLSIL.

The V call is TRBV5-4, the J call TRBJ1-2; no definite D call. V lost 0 bases, J lost 1 base, and 10 bases lay in between. The germline V gene has CDR1 SGHNT and CDR2 YYREEE (reference sequence). This CDR3 is 15 amino acids long. CDR3 bases: TGTGCCAGCAGCTTGGGGTCTCGGAGTAACTATGGCTACACCTTC. It encodes CASSLGSRSNYGYTF.

A few counts support this clone. Different DNA sequences within this sample yield the same CDR3. The CDR3 DNA sequence: TGTGCCTGGAGTCCAGATAGCAATCAGCCCCAGCATTTT. It specifies CAWSPDSNQPQHF. The rearrangement uses TRBV30 and TRBJ1-5, with D unresolved. The CDR3 has 13 residues. Germline V CDR1 and CDR2: GTSNPN, SVGIG (reference sequence). Deletions cut 2 bases from V and 0 bases from J, with 5 bases between. Drawing the rest from reference TRBV30 and TRBJ1-5, the complete variable domain is SQTIHQWPATLVQPVGSPLSLECTVEGTSNPNLYWYRQAAGRGLQLLFYSVGIGQISSEVPQNLSASRPQDRQFILSSKKLLLSDSGFYLCAWSPDSNQPQHFGDGTRLSIL.

The chain employs TRBV5-5 and TRBJ1-1; no definite D call. V lost 0 bases to trimming and J lost 4 bases, with 7 bases between them. From germline, CDR1 is SGHKS and CDR2 YYEKEE (reference sequence). This CDR3 contains 13 residues. The CDR3, as DNA: TGTGCCAGCAGCTTGGAAGTAGTCACTGAAGCTTTCTTT. Residues: CASSLEVVTEAFF.

The CDR3 DNA sequence: TGTGCCAGTAGTATAGATCATTCGAACACTGAAGCTTTCTTT. This gives the protein CASSIDHSNTEAFF. This chain connects TRBV19 to TRBJ1-1; D gene uncertain. The CDR3 has 14 residues. The germline V gene encodes CDR1 LNHDA and CDR2 SQIVND (reference sequence). The ends were cut back, 0 bases at V and 1 base at J, with 6 bases in the middle.

The chain joins TRBV6-5 to TRBJ1-1, with TRBD1 as a possible D gene (6 bases). Germline loops: CDR1 MNHEY, CDR2 SVGAGI. V gave up 5 bases and J gave up 0 bases, with 10 bases separating them. The CDR3 is 14 residues long. The CDR3 DNA reads TGTGCCAGCAGTCGTAACAGGGTGAACACTGAAGCTTTCTTT. It codes for CASSRNRVNTEAFF.

The J gene is TRBJ1-6, the V gene TRBV6-4, with 7 bases that match TRBD1. Looked up from germline, CDR1 is MRHNA and CDR2 is SNTAGT. There are 15 residues in the CDR3. Trimming removed 6 bases from V and 7 bases from J; junction bases left unmatched: 9. In DNA, the CDR3 is TGTGCCAGCAGAATTACAGGGGCGGTGAATTCACCCCTCCACTTT. Protein product: CASRITGAVNSPLHF.

This chain links TRBV6-6 with TRBJ1-2, with unresolved D. V lost 8 bases and J lost 0, with 4 bases in between. Germline V gene data show CDR1 as MNHNY and CDR2 as SVGAGI (reference sequence). This CDR3 spans 11 amino acids. The CDR3 nucleotides read TGTGCCAGCGGACCTAACTATGGCTACACCTTC. It translates to CASGPNYGYTF.